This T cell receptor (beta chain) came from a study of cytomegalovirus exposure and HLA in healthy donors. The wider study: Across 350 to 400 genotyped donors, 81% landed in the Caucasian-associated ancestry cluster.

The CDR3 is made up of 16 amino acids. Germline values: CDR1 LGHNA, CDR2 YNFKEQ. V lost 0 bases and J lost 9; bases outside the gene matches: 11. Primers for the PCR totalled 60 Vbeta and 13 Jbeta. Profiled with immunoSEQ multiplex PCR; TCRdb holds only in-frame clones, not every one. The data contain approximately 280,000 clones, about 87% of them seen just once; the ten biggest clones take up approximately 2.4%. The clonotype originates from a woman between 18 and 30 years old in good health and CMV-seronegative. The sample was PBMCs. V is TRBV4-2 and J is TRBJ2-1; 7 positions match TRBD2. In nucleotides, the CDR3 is TGTGCCAGCAGCCAAGAGATCCTAGCGGCCCTCGGTGAGCAGTTCTTC. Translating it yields CASSQEILAALGEQFF.